The entry that follows covers one T cell receptor (beta chain) sequence. The authors' processing: For nucleated cells, counts were estimated from reference gene primer amplification. Clones were sequenced by immunoSEQ multiplex PCR, and TCRdb holds only the in-frame ones, with some missing. The V and J calls and clone size are taken from that table; D and trimming were inferred from the DNA. Of over 200,000 clones listed, 86% were seen once; the top ten hold roughly a sixth. The data were obtained in a study of blood T cell repertoires in COVID-19. Study background: COVID-19 samples collected from the United States, Italy and Spain covered acute and convalescent phases.

This study enrolled people aged 18 to 89 from around 26 US geographic areas. Cohort placement rested on clinical history that participants reported themselves. Germline V CDR1 and CDR2: LGHNA, YNFKEQ. With V trimmed by 6 bases and J by 8 bases, 8 bases remained unmatched. The CDR3 covers 14 residues. This TCR came from a man aged 18 to 30 who had recovered from COVID-19. The sequencing input was PBMCs or T cells enriched from blood (not recorded which). This sequence joins TRBV4-2 and TRBJ2-1, with 9 nucleotides matching TRBD2. CDR3 sequence (DNA): TGTGCCAGCAGTCCTCTAGCGGGATGGGATGAGCAGTTCTTC. Amino acids: CASSPLAGWDEQFF.